What follows are 25 T cell receptor beta chains derived from one specimen sequenced in a study of control samples from healthy donors and cancer patients. Generated by immunoSEQ multiplex PCR, the TCRdb table keeps only in-frame clones and is missing some. The sample holds roughly 50,000 clones, around 94% seen once. The material sequenced was blood. The receptors were sampled from a man aged 25-40 years in good health.

The chain is built from TRBV28 and TRBJ1-1; D possibly corresponds to TRBD1 (5 bases). Trimming shortened V by 0 bases and J by 10 bases, and 9 bases separated the two germline ends. Germline V CDR1 and CDR2: MDHEN, SYDVKM. The CDR3 runs 12 residues. CDR3 in DNA: TGTGCCAGCAGTTTATGGGGAGGGGTAGCTTTCTTT. Residues: CASSLWGGVAFF. Supplemented by reference TRBV28 and TRBJ1-1, the full variable domain reads DVKVTQSSRYLVKRTGEKVFLECVQDMDHENMFWYRQDPGLGLRLIYFSYDVKMKEKGDIPEGYSVSREKKERFSLILESASTNQTSMYLCASSLWGGVAFFGQGTRLTVV.

The J gene is TRBJ2-5, the V gene TRBV29-1; maybe TRBD1 (6 bases). The CDR3 covers 13 residues. The germline V gene has CDR1 SQVTM and CDR2 ANQGSEA. V was clipped by 4 bases and J by 6 bases, with 15 bases between them. The CDR3 DNA reads as TGCAGCGTTGCAAGGGGGACCCATCAGACCCAGTACTTC. This gives the protein CSVARGTHQTQYF.

The table lists this clone with a count of one. J is TRBJ2-3 and V is TRBV5-4, with a tentative D call TRBD2 (6 bases). The germline gives CDR1 SGHNT, CDR2 YYREEE (reference sequence). The CDR3 sequence is 13 residues long. CDR3 region: CGSGERAPLTQYF. CDR3 coding DNA: TGTGGATCCGGGGAGCGGGCGCCACTCACGCAGTATTTT. Using reference TRBV5-4 and TRBJ2-3 for the parts outside the CDR3, the full variable domain is ETGVTQSPTHLIKTRGQQVTLRCSSQSGHNTVSWYQQALGQGPQFIFQYYREEENGRGNFPPRFSGLQFPNYSSELNVNALELDDSALYLCGSGERAPLTQYFGPGTRLTVL.

The CDR3 is CAWRKSSYEQYF. CDR3 in DNA: TGTGCCTGGAGAAAAAGCTCCTACGAGCAGTACTTC. This chain links TRBV30 with TRBJ2-7; no reliable D call. Trimming pared 3 bases from V and 0 bases from J, leaving 6 bases between. The CDR3 is 12 amino acids. CDR1 and CDR2 (germline): GTSNPN, SVGIG (reference sequence).

The rearrangement links TRBV6-5 to TRBJ1-5; D not certain. This CDR3 is 13 amino acids long. Germline-derived CDR1 and CDR2 are MNHEY and SVGAGI. V was clipped by 2 bases and J by 2 bases, with 4 bases between them. The CDR3 sequence is CASSYLGNQPQHF. CDR3 coding DNA: TGTGCCAGCAGTTACCTTGGCAATCAGCCCCAGCATTTT.

This clone was observed once. This chain links TRBV2 with TRBJ2-7; D is unresolved. The CDR3 runs to 12 residues. The V and J ends lost 2 bases and 3 bases respectively, with 5 bases between them. Germline values: CDR1 SNHLY, CDR2 FYNNEI. The CDR3 nucleotides are TGTGCCAGCAGTGAAATGGGCTACGAGCAGTACTTC. Translated, it gives CASSEMGYEQYF.

V is TRBV5-4 and J is TRBJ1-4; unclear D gene. V was cut by 0 bases and J by 8 bases, with 14 bases left in between. Germline CDR1 is SGHNT and CDR2 is YYREEE (reference sequence). This CDR3 has 15 residues. Here the CDR3 DNA reads TGTGCCAGCAGCTTGGGGAATAGTAGGAGGGAAAAACTGTTTTTT. This gives the protein CASSLGNSRREKLFF.

This sequence joins TRBV19 and TRBJ2-1; 11 bases agree with TRBD2. Germline assignment: CDR1 LNHDA and CDR2 SQIVND (reference sequence). The CDR3 length is 16 residues. The trim removed 2 bases at V and 7 bases at J, leaving 7 bases unmatched. The CDR3 here is CASSILQGLAVNEQFF. The CDR3 DNA reads TGTGCCAGTAGTATATTGCAGGGACTAGCGGTTAATGAGCAGTTCTTC.

The chain has TRBV30 and TRBJ1-5; D gene uncertain. The CDR3 runs to 15 residues. V dropped 3 bases and J dropped 0 bases, with 12 bases sitting between them. Looked up from germline, CDR1 is GTSNPN and CDR2 is SVGIG (reference sequence). CDR3 residues: CAWRDGFYSNQPQHF. The CDR3 DNA is TGTGCCTGGAGGGACGGATTCTATAGCAATCAGCCCCAGCATTTT.

This chain connects TRBV18 to TRBJ2-5, with 8 bases aligning to TRBD1. Germline lookup yields CDR1 KGHSH and CDR2 LQKENI. The CDR3 contains 14 residues. V shed 3 bases and J 6 bases; nucleotides not matched to a gene: 6. The CDR3 region has the DNA TGTGCCAGCTCACCTGACAGGGGAGTGCAGACCCAGTACTTC. Encoded protein: CASSPDRGVQTQYF.

The rearrangement links TRBV10-3 to TRBJ1-5, with D tentatively TRBD1 (5 bases). Trimming took 6 bases from V and 1 from J, leaving 7 bases between them. The CDR3 is 13 amino acids. Germline assignment: CDR1 ENHRY and CDR2 SYGVKD. The CDR3 sequence is CAIRGDSNQPQHF. DNA of the CDR3: TGTGCCATCAGAGGGGACAGCAATCAGCCCCAGCATTTT.

This chain joins TRBV6-1 and TRBJ1-3; 8 bases are a match to TRBD1. The CDR3 is made up of 15 amino acids. Germline V gene sequence: CDR1 MNHNS, CDR2 SASEGT. V lost 2 bases, J lost 3 bases, and 3 bases stayed unmatched. CDR3 sequence: CASSEYDRGGNTIYF. The DNA for the CDR3 is TGTGCCAGCAGTGAATACGACAGGGGTGGAAACACCATATATTTT.

This sequence joins TRBV6-5 and TRBJ2-7; D gene unclear. Trimming pared 2 bases from V and 5 bases from J, leaving 10 bases between. Germline V gene data show CDR1 as MNHEY and CDR2 as SVGAGI. The CDR3 runs to 13 residues. In nucleotides, the CDR3 is TGTGCCAGCAGTTACCCCATGGGCCACGAGCAGTACTTC. It specifies CASSYPMGHEQYF.

The rearrangement uses TRBV30 and TRBJ2-7; D unclear. CDR3 length: 12 residues. V lost 0 bases and J 2 bases, leaving 5 bases between the germline ends. Germline loops: CDR1 GTSNPN, CDR2 SVGIG (reference sequence). The CDR3 region has the DNA TGTGCCTGGAGTGTATCGGCCTACGAGCAGTACTTC. Translation gives CAWSVSAYEQYF.

V gene TRBV4-2 combines with J gene TRBJ2-1, with a possible D match to TRBD2 (6 bases). The CDR3 spans 16 residues. The V gene lost 1 base and the J gene lost 4 bases, with 14 bases spanning the gap. Germline loops: CDR1 LGHNA, CDR2 YNFKEQ. This chain's CDR3 is CASSQVLALRYNEQFF. DNA of the CDR3: TGTGCCAGCAGCCAAGTCCTAGCGTTAAGGTACAATGAGCAGTTCTTC.

The chain joins TRBV19 to TRBJ1-1; D not resolved. The CDR3 runs 13 residues. The V gene's germline CDR1 is LNHDA and CDR2 SQIVND (reference sequence). Deletions cut 8 bases from V and 4 bases from J, with 14 bases between. CDR3 in DNA: TGTGCCAGTGGATCCCAAAGAGGCACTGAAGCTTTCTTT. This encodes CASGSQRGTEAFF.

The chain links TRBV5-8 to TRBJ1-5; no clear D gene. The ends were cut back, 1 base at V and 0 bases at J, with 8 bases in the middle. Per the germline V gene, CDR1 is SGHTS and CDR2 is YDEGEE. The CDR3 totals 15 residues. The CDR3 sequence: CASSLNQYSNQPQHF. The DNA of the CDR3 is TGTGCCAGCAGCTTGAACCAGTATAGCAATCAGCCCCAGCATTTT. The whole variable domain, filled in from reference TRBV5-8 and TRBJ1-5, reads EAGVTQSPTHLIKTRGQQATLRCSPISGHTSVYWYQQALGLGLQFLLWYDEGEERNRGNFPPRFSGRQFPNYSSELNVNALELEDSALYLCASSLNQYSNQPQHFGDGTRLSIL.

V is TRBV28 and J is TRBJ2-7; maybe TRBD1 (5 bases). Germline values: CDR1 MDHEN, CDR2 SYDVKM. The CDR3 sequence is 14 residues long. V was trimmed by 5 bases and J by 3 bases, leaving 14 bases between them. The CDR3 nucleotides read TGTGCCAGCAGTCGCGACAGTAGGGGCTACGAGCAGTACTTC. Translating gives CASSRDSRGYEQYF.

V is TRBV3-1 (or the pseudogene TRBV3-2) and J is TRBJ1-4, with D perhaps TRBD1 (5 bases). Per germline, CDR1 LGHDT and CDR2 YNNKEL (reference sequence). This CDR3 spans 15 amino acids. Trimming stripped 4 bases from V and 3 bases from J, with 12 bases between. CDR3 residues: CASSRAGGPNEKLFF. The CDR3 nucleotides are TGTGCCAGCAGCCGAGCGGGGGGACCTAATGAAAAACTGTTTTTT.

The chain links TRBV6-5 to TRBJ1-4, with TRBD1 identical over 7 bases. CDR3 size: 15 residues. The junction had 12 bases not matched to a gene; V was cut back by 7 bases and J by 7 bases. From germline, CDR1 is MNHEY and CDR2 SVGAGI. The CDR3 region has the DNA TGTGCCAGCACCCCCCATGACAGGGCGTCTGAAAAACTGTTTTTT. This gives the protein CASTPHDRASEKLFF.

The chain carries TRBV19 and TRBJ1-2; D call uncertain. CDR1 and CDR2 from the germline V gene are LNHDA and SQIVND (reference sequence). Between the trimmed V and J ends, which lost 7 bases and 4 bases, there was a span of 16 bases. The CDR3 covers 14 residues. The CDR3 loop is CASNRRTAFYGYTF. The CDR3 DNA is TGTGCCAGTAACAGAAGGACCGCCTTCTATGGCTACACCTTC.

This rearrangement joins TRBV9 to TRBJ1-5, with D possibly matching TRBD1 (5 bases). V shed 0 bases and J shed 7 bases, with 11 bases lying between them. Germline CDR1 SGDLS, CDR2 YYNGEE. The CDR3 is made up of 14 amino acids. CDR3 in amino acids: CASSVGLGGQPQHF. In nucleotides, the CDR3 is TGTGCCAGCAGCGTAGGGTTGGGGGGGCAGCCCCAGCATTTT.

This clone occurred once. DNA for the CDR3: TGTGCCAGCAGTACTCCTAGCACCGGGGAGCTGTTTTTT. The encoded protein is CASSTPSTGELFF. The rearrangement links TRBV28 to TRBJ2-2; the D is unclear. Trimming took 5 bases from V and 4 from J, leaving 8 bases between them. Germline assignment: CDR1 MDHEN and CDR2 SYDVKM. This CDR3 contains 13 residues.

The gene calls are TRBV20-1 and TRBJ2-4, with D unresolved. Per germline, CDR1 DFQATT and CDR2 SNEGSKA (reference sequence). This CDR3 region has 11 residues. V was clipped by 8 bases and J by 9 bases, with 14 bases between them. The CDR3 is CSSGPQLIQYF. CDR3 sequence (DNA): TGCAGTTCCGGGCCTCAGCTCATTCAGTACTTC.

This rearrangement joins TRBV6-1 to TRBJ2-3, with D perhaps given as TRBD1 or TRBD2 (5 bases each). The CDR3 totals 15 residues. CDR1 and CDR2 from the germline V gene are MNHNS and SASEGT. V was shortened by 5 bases and J by 2 bases, with 14 bases between the two germline ends. The CDR3 protein is CASSTSGPPTDTQYF. The CDR3 DNA reads TGTGCCAGCAGTACCTCGGGGCCCCCCACAGATACGCAGTATTTT.